This entry lists 5 T cell receptor beta chains sequenced from one sample in a study of blood T cells in healthy people across ages. Next came a second PCR, run for roughly 6 to 11 cycles, which used a sample-barcoded 5' primer along with a J-beta primer mix. One entry per CDR3 protein results from TCRdb running MiXCR on the 5' RACE reads. The table has 1.5 million or so distinct CDR3 sequences, about 40% seen once. The sequenced sample consisted of blood. The receptors shown here come from a young woman in good health.

This sequence joins TRBV19 and TRBJ2-1, with D possibly matching TRBD1 (5 bases). The germline V gene has CDR1 LNHDA and CDR2 SQIVND (reference sequence). This CDR3 contains 14 residues. V was trimmed by 6 bases and J by 1 base, leaving 10 bases between them. CDR3 in amino acids: CASSRDISYNEQFF. As DNA, the CDR3 is TGTGCCAGTAGCAGGGATATATCCTACAATGAGCAGTTCTTC.

This clonotype was seen a handful of times. V and J are TRBV7-9 and TRBJ2-3; D unresolved. Looked up from germline, CDR1 is SEHNR and CDR2 is FQNEAQ (reference sequence). This CDR3 has 17 residues. The V end was cut by 3 bases, the J end by 1 base, with 17 bases between. CDR3: CASSFAMGITRTDTQYF. The CDR3, as DNA: TGTGCCAGCAGCTTCGCGATGGGAATTACCCGCACAGATACGCAGTATTTT.

This CDR3 reads CASSQEGRGMMGSGANVLTF. The CDR3 region has the DNA TGCGCCAGCAGCCAAGAAGGAAGGGGCATGATGGGCTCTGGGGCCAACGTCCTGACTTTC. The chain couples TRBV4-1 to TRBJ2-6, with a tentative D call TRBD1 (5 bases). The ends were cut back, 0 bases at V and 0 bases at J, with 18 bases in the middle. The germline V gene has CDR1 MGHRA and CDR2 YSYEKL. There are 20 residues in the CDR3.

This chain connects TRBV6-5 to TRBJ1-6; 7 nucleotides align to TRBD1. Germline trimming cut 2 bases from V and 3 bases from J; bases unmatched to any gene: 10. The CDR3 consists of 18 residues. The V gene's germline CDR1 is MNHEY and CDR2 SVGAGI. The CDR3 DNA sequence: TGTGCCAGCAGTTACGGGACAGAGCCCGATCTCTATAATTCACCCCTCCACTTT. It yields the protein CASSYGTEPDLYNSPLHF.

The chain links TRBV3-1 to TRBJ2-7; 16 bases fit TRBD2. The DNA end is a closer match to TRBJ2-5, so the J assignment may be wrong. The CDR3 loop spans 15 amino acids. Germline CDR1 LGHDT, CDR2 YNNKEL (reference sequence). This CDR3 is CASSEGTSGGATQYF. The DNA for the CDR3 is TGTGCCAGTAGCGAAGGGACTAGCGGGGGGGCGACCCAGTACTTC.